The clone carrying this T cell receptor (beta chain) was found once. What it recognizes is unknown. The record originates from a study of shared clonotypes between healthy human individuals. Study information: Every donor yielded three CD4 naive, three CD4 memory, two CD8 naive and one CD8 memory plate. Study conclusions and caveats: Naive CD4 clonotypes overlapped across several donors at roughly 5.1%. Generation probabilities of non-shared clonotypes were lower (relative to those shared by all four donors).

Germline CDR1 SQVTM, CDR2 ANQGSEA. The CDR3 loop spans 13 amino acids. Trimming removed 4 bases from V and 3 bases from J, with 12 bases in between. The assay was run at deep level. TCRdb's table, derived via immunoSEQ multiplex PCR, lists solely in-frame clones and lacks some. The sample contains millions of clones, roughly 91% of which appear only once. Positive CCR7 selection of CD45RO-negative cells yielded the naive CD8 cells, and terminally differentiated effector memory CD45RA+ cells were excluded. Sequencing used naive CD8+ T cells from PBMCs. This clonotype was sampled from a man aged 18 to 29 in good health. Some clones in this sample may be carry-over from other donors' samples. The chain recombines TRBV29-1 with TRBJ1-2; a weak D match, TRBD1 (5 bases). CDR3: CSVGFQGHYGYTF. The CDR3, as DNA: TGCAGCGTTGGGTTTCAGGGCCACTATGGCTACACCTTC.